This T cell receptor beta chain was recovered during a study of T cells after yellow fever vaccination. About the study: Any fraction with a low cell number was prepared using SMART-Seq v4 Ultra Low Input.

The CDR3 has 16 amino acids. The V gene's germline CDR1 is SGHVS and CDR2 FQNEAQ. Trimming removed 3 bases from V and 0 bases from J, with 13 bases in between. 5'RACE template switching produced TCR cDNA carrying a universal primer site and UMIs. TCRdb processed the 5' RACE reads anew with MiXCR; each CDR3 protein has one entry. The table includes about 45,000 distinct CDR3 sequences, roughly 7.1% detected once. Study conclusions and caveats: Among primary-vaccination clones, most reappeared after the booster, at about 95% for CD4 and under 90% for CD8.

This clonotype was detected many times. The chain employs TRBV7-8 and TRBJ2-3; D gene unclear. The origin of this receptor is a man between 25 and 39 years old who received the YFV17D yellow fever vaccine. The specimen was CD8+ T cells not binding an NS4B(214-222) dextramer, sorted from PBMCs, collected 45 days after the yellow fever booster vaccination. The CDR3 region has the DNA TGTGCCAGCAGCTTTTACCCCAGAGATAGCACAGATACGCAGTATTTT. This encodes CASSFYPRDSTDTQYF.